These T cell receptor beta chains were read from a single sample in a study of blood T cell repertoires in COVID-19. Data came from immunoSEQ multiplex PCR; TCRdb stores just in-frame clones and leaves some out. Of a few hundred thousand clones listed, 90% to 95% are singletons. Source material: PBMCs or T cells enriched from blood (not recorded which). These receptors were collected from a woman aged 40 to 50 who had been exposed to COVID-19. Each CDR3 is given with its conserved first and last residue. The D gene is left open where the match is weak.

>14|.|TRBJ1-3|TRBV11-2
CASSSRGVGNTIYF
TGTGCCAGCAGCTCCCGGGGGGTTGGAAACACCATATATTTT
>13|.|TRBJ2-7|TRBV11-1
CASNAGSRGEQYF
TGTGCCAGCAACGCTGGGAGTCGGGGCGAGCAGTACTTC
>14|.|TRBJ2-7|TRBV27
CASSLSQGSYEQYF
TGTGCCAGCAGTTTATCTCAGGGCTCCTACGAGCAGTACTTC
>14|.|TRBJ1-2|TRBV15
CATSQDHRDTGYTF
TGTGCCACCAGCCAAGATCACCGGGACACTGGCTACACCTTC
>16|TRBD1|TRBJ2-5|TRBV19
CASSIAWGQNQETQYF
TGTGCCAGTAGTATAGCATGGGGACAGAACCAAGAGACCCAGTACTTC
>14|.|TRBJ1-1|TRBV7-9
CASSLRPSGGTAFF
TGTGCCAGCAGCTTAAGGCCGTCCGGAGGTACAGCTTTCTTT
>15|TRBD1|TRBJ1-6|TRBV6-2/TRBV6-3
CASSPQGLYNSPLHF
TGTGCCAGCAGCCCACAGGGGCTATATAATTCACCCCTCCACTTT
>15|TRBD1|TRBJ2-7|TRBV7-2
CASSARQGLAYEQYF
TGTGCCAGCAGCGCTCGACAGGGGCTAGCCTACGAGCAGTACTTC
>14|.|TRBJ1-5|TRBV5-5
CASATGLSNQPQHF
TGTGCCAGCGCCACAGGGCTTAGCAATCAGCCCCAGCATTTT
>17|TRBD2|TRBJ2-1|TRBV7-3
CASSYTSGGPYNNEQFF
TGTGCCAGCAGCTACACTAGCGGGGGTCCTTACAACAATGAGCAGTTCTTC
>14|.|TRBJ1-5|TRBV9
CASSVSGSNQPQHF
TGTGCCAGCAGCGTATCCGGTAGCAATCAGCCCCAGCATTTT
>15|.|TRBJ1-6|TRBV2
CASSEWRALNSPLHF
TGTGCCAGCAGTGAGTGGAGGGCCCTTAATTCACCCCTCCACTTT
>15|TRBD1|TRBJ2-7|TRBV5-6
CASIARDRLIGEQYF
TGTGCCAGCATTGCGCGGGACAGGCTTATAGGCGAGCAGTACTTC
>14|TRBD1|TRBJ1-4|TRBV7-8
CASSQGGTNEKLFF
TGTGCCAGCAGCCAGGGGGGGACTAATGAAAAACTGTTTTTT